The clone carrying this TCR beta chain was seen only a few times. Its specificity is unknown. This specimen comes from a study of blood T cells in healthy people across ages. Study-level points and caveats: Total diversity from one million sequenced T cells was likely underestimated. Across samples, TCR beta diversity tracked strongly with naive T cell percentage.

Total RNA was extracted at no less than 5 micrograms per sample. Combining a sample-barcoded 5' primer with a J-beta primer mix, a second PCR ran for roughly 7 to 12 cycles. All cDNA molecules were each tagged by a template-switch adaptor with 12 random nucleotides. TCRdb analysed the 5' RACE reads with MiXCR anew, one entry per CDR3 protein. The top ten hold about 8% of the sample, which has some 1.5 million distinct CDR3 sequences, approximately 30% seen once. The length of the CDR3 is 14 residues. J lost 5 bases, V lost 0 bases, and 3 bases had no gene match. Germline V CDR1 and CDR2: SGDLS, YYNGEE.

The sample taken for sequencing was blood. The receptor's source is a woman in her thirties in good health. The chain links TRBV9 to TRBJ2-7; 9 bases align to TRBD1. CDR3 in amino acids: CASSVATGGNEQYF. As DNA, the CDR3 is TGTGCCAGCAGCGTAGCGACAGGGGGTAACGAGCAGTACTTC.